The T cell receptor (beta chain) under discussion was sequenced for a study of T cells in tumors after PD-1 blockade. Turning to the study itself: No patient had prior checkpoint blockade, systemic immunosuppression, or radiotherapy within 4 weeks.

The germline CDR1 and CDR2 sequences are MNHEY and SVGAGI. The CDR3 totals 12 residues. Using immunoSEQ multiplex PCR, the repertoire was profiled, and TCRdb retains in-frame clones only, with some absent. The table shows 45,000 to 60,000 clones, with roughly three quarters occurring only once. The receptor comes from a human donor with advanced basal cell or squamous cell carcinoma (not recorded which). This material consisted of PBMCs, taken before anti-PD-1 therapy. This chain connects TRBV6-5 to TRBJ2-5; no clear D gene. In nucleotides, the CDR3 is TGTGCGGCGACCGGGCAGGCGGAGACCCAGTACTTC. It encodes CAATGQAETQYF.